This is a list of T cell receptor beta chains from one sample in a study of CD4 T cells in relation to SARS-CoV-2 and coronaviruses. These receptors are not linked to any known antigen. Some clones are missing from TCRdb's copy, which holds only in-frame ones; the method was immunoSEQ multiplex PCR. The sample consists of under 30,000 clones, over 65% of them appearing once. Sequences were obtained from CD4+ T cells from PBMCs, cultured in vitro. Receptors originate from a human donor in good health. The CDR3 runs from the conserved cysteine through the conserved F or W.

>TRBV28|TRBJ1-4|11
CASSSNEKLFF
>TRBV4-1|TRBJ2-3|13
CASSQTRLAGQYF
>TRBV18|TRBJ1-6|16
CASSPYAGTGDSPLHF
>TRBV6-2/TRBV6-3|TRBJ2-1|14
CASSFGGGYNEQFF
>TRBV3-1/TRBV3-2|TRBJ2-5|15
CASSLPASYQETQYF
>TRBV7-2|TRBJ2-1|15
CASRGLRGKYNEQFF
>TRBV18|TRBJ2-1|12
CASSPGVNEQFF
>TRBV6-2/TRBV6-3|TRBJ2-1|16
CASSPELAGVYNEQFF
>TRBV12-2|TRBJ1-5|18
CASRLAGAGKDSNQPQHF
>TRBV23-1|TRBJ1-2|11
CASSLNGGYTF
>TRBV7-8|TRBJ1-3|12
CASRSDGNTIYF
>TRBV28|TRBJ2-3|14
CASILGTPTSRQYF
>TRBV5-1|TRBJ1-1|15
CASSLDGAGSTEAFF
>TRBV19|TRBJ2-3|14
CASSIGDTADTQYF